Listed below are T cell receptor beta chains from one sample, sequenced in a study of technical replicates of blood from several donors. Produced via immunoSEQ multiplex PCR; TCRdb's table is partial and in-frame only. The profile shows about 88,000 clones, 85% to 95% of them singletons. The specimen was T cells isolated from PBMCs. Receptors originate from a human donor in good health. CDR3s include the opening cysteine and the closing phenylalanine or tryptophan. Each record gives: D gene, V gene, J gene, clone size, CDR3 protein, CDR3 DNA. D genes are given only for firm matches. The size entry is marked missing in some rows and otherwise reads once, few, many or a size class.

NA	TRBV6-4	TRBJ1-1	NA	CASSDFFTDSVMRAEAFF	TGTGCCAGCAGCGACTTTTTCACGGACAGCGTCATGAGGGCTGAAGCTTTCTTT
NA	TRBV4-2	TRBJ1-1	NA	CASSHLQDTEAFF	TGTGCCAGCAGCCATCTACAGGACACTGAAGCTTTCTTT
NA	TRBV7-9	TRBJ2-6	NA	CASSYSEGLSGANVLTF	TGTGCCAGCAGCTACTCCGAGGGTCTCTCTGGGGCCAACGTCCTGACTTTC
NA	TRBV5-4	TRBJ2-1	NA	CASSRQGPGGNEQFF	TGTGCCAGCAGCAGACAGGGCCCAGGAGGGAATGAGCAGTTCTTC
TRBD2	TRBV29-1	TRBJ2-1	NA	CRTPGLAGGSSYNEQFF	TGCAGGACCCCGGGGCTAGCGGGGGGGAGCTCCTACAATGAGCAGTTCTTC
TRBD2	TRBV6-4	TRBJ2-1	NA	CASSPSSGGYNEQFF	TGTGCCAGCAGCCCCTCTAGCGGGGGTTACAATGAGCAGTTCTTC
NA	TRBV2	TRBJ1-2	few	CASSEQGSHYGYTF	TGTGCCAGCAGTGAACAGGGCAGCCACTATGGCTACACCTTC
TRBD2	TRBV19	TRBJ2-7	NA	CASSPTSGAYEQYF	TGTGCCAGTAGCCCGACTAGCGGGGCGTACGAGCAGTACTTC
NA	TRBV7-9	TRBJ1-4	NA	CASTPPANEKLFF	TGTGCCAGCACCCCGCCCGCGAATGAAAAACTGTTTTTT
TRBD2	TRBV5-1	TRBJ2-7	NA	CASSFSSGFLSSYEQYF	TGCGCCAGCAGCTTCTCTAGCGGGTTCCTAAGCTCCTACGAGCAGTACTTC
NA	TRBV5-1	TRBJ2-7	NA	CASSLRQETYEQYF	TGCGCCAGCAGCCTAAGACAGGAAACCTACGAGCAGTACTTC
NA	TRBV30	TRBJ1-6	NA	CALTGAYNSPLHF	TGTGCCTTGACAGGCGCTTATAATTCACCCCTCCACTTT
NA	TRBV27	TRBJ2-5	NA	CASSFTGQETQYF	TGTGCCAGCAGTTTTACGGGACAAGAGACCCAGTACTTC
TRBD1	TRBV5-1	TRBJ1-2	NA	CASSDRTGHPSFTAALKANYGYTF	TGCGCCAGCAGCGACAGGACAGGACATCCCTCATTTACGGCGGCGCTTAAAGCTAACTATGGCTACACCTTC
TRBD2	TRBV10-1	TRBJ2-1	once	CASSVGGSSYNEQFF	TGCGCCAGCAGTGTTGGCGGGAGCTCCTACAATGAGCAGTTCTTC
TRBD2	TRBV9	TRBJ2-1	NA	CASSSRTSQPEQFF	TGTGCCAGCAGCTCACGGACTAGCCAACCGGAGCAGTTCTTC
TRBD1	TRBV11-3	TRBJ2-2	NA	CATTLGKDRGNTGELFF	TGTGCCACCACCCTAGGGAAGGACAGGGGGAACACCGGGGAGCTGTTTTTT
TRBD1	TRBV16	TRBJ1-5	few	CASSQDRGQRQPQHF	TGTGCCAGCAGCCAGGACAGGGGGCAACGGCAGCCCCAGCATTTT
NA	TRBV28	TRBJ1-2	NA	CASSLGGSTYGYTF	TGTGCCAGCAGCCTGGGGGGGTCGACTTATGGCTACACCTTC
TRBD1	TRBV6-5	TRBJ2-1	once	CASSYKNRGNEQFF	TGTGCCAGCAGTTACAAAAACAGGGGAAATGAGCAGTTCTTC
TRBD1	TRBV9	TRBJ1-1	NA	CASSVGTGNTEAFF	TGTGCCAGCAGCGTAGGGACAGGGAACACTGAAGCTTTCTTT
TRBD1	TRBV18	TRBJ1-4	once	CASSPPGTGSTNEKLFF	TGTGCCAGCTCACCACCCGGGACAGGGTCAACTAATGAAAAACTGTTTTTT
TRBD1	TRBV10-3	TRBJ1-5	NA	CAIQGQDQPQHF	TGTGCCATCCAAGGACAGGATCAGCCCCAGCATTTT